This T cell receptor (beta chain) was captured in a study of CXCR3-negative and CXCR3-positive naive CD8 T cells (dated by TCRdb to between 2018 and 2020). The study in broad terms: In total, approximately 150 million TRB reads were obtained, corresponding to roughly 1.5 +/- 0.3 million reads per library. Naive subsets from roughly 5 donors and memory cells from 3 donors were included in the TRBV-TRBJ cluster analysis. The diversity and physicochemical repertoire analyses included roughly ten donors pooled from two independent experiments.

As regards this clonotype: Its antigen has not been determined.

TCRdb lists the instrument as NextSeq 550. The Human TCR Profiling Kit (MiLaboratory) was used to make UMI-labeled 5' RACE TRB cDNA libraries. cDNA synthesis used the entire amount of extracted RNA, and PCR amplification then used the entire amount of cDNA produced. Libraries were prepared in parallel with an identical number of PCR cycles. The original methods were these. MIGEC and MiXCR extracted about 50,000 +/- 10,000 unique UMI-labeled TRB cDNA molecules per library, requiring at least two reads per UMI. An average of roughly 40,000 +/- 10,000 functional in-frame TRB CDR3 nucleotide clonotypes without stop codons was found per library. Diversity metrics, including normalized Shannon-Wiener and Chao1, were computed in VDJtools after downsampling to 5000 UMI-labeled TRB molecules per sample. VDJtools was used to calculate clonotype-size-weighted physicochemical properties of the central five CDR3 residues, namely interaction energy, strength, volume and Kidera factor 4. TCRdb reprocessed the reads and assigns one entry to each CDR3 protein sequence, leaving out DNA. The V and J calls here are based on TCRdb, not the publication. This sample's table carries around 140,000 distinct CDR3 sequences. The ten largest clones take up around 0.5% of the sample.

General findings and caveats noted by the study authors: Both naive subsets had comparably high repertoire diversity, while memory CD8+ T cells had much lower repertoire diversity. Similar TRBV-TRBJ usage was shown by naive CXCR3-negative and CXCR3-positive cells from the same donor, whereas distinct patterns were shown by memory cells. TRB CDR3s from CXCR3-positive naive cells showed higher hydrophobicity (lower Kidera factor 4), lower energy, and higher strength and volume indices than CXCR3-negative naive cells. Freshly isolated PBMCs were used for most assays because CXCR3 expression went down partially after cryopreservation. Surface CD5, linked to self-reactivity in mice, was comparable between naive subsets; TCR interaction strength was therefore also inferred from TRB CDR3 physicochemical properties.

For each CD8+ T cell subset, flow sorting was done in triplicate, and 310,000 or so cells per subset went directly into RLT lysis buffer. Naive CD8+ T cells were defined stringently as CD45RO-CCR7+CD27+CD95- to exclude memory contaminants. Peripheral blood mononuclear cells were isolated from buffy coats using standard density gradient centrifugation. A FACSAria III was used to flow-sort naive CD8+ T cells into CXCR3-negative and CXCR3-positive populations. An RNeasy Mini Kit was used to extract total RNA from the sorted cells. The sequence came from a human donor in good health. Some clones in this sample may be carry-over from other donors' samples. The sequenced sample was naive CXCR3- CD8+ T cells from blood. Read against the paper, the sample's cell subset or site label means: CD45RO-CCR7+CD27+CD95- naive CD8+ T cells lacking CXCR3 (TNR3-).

This receptor carries the CDR3 CASSADRLGLAGSYEQYF. The chain is encoded by TRBV7-2 joined to TRBJ2-7; the D gene TCRdb calls, TRBD2, cannot be checked with no DNA. Counted from cysteine to phenylalanine, this CDR3 has 18 amino acids. No DNA sequence is on record. CDR1 SGHTA and CDR2 FQGNSA are derived from the germline V gene. The CDR3 plus the reference TRBV7-2 and TRBJ2-7 genes for the other parts give the full variable domain: GAGVSQSPSNKVTEKGKDVELRCDPISGHTALYWYRQSLGQGLEFLIYFQGNSAPDKSGLPSDRFSAERTGGSVSTLTIQRTQQEDSAVYLCASSADRLGLAGSYEQYFGPGTRLTVT.